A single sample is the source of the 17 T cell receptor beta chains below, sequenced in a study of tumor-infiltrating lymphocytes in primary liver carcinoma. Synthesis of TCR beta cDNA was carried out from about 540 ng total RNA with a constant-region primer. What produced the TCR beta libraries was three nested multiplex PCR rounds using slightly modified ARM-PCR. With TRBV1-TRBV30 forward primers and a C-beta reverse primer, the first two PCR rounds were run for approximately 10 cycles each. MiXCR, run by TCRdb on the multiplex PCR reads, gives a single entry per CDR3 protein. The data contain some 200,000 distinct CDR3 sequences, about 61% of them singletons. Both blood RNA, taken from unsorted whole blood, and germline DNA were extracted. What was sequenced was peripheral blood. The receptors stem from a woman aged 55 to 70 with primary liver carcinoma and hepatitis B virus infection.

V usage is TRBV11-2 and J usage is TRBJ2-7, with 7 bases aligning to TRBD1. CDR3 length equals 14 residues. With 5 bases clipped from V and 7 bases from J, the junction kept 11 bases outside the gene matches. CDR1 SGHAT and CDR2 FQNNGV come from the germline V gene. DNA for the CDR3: TGTGCCAGCAGCCCCCAACTGACAGGGCTTGAGCAGTACTTC. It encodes CASSPQLTGLEQYF.

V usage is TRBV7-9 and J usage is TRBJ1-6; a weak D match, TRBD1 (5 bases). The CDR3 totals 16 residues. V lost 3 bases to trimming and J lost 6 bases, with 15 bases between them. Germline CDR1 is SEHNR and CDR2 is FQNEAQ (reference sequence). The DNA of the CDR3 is TGTGCCAGCAGCTTGTTACAGGAATACAGTAATTCACCCCTCCACTTT. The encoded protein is CASSLLQEYSNSPLHF.

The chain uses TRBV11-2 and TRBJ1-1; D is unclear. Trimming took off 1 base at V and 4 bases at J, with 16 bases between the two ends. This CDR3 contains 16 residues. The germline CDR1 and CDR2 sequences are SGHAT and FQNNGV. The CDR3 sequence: CASSLGPEARSTEAFF. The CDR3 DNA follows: TGTGCCAGCAGCTTAGGACCGGAAGCAAGGAGCACTGAAGCTTTCTTT.

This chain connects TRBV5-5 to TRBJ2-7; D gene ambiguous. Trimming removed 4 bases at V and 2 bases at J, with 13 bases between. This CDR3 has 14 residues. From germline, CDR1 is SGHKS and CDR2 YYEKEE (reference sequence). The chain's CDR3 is CASSSDPTPYEQYF. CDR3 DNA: TGTGCCAGCAGCAGTGACCCGACCCCCTACGAGCAGTACTTC.

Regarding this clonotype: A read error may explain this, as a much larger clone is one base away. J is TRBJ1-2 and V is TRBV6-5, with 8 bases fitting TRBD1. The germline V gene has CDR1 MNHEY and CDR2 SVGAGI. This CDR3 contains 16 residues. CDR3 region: CANSYSGGRGNYGYTF. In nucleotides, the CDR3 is TGTGCCAACAGTTACTCAGGGGGCCGGGGAAACTATGGCTACACCTTC.

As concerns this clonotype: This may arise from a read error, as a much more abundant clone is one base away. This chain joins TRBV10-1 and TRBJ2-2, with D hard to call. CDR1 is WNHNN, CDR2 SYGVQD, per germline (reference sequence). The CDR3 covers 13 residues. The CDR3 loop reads CTSSENLPGELFF. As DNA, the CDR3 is TGCACCAGCAGTGAAAACCTCCCCGGGGAGCTGTTTTTT.

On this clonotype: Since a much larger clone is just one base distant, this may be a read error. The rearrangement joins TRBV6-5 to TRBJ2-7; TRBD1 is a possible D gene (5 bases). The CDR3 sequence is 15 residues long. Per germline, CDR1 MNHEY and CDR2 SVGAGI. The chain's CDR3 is CVSTLSAGRTYEQYF. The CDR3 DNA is TGTGTCAGCACCCTGTCGGCAGGGCGAACCTACGAGCAGTACTTC.

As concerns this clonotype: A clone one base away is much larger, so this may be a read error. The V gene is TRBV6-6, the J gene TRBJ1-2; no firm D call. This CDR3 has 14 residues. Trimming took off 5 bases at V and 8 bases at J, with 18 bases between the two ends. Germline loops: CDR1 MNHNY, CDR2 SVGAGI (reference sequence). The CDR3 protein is CASSTAARVVGYTF. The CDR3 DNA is TGTGCCAGCAGTACAGCCGCCCGTGTCGTGGGCTACACCTTC.

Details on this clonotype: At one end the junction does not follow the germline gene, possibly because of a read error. CDR3 sequence: CDSSRDFHSYEQYF. The CDR3 DNA reads as TGTGACAGCAGTCGGGACTTCCACTCCTACGAGCAGTACTTC. The rearrangement links TRBV5-6 to TRBJ2-7, with D perhaps TRBD2 (6 bases). Germline V gene lookup returns CDR1 SGHDT and CDR2 YYEEEE. The CDR3 contains 14 residues.

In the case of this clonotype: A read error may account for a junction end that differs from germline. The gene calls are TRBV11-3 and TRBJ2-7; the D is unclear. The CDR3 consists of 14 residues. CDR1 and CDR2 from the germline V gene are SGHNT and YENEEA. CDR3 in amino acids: CASCPQGRSYEQYF. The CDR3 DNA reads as TGTGCCAGCTGCCCGCAAGGACGGTCCTACGAACAGTACTTC.

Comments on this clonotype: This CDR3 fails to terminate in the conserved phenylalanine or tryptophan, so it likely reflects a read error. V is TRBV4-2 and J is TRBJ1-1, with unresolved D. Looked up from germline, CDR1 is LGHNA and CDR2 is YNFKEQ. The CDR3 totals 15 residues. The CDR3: CANSQDRAVNTEAFL. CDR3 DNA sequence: TGTGCCAACAGCCAAGATCGGGCGGTGAACACTGAAGCTTTCCTT.

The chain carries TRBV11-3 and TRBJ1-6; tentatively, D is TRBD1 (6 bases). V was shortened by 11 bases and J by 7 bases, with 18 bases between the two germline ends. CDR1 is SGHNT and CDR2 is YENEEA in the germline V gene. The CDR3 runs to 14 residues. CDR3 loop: CAGGGAGANSPLHF. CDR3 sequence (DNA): TGTGCCGGCGGTGGGGCAGGGGCAAATTCACCCCTCCACTTT.

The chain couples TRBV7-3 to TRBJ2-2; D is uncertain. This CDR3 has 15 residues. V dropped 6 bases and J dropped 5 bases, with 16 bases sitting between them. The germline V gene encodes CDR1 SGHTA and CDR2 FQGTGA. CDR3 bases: TGTGCCAGCAGGCTACAGTATTCGATGACCGGGGAGCTGTTTTTT. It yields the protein CASRLQYSMTGELFF. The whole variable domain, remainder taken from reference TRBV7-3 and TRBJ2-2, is GAGVSQTPSNKVTEKGKYVELRCDPISGHTALYWYRQSLGQGPEFLIYFQGTGAADDSGLPNDRFFAVRPEGSVSTLKIQRTERGDSAVYLCASRLQYSMTGELFFGEGSRLTVL.

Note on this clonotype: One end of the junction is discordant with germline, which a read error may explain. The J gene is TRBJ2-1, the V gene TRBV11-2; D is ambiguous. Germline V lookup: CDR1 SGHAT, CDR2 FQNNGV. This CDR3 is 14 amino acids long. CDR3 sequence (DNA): TGTGCCAGCAGCTCTCCTGCTTCCTACAGTGAGCAGTTCTTC. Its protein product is CASSSPASYSEQFF.

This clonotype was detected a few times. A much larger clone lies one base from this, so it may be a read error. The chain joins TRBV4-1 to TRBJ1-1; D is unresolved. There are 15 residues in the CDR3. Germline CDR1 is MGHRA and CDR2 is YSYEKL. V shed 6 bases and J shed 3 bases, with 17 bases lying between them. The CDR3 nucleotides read TGCGCCAGCAGAGAACGGGGATTAAGGCACACTGAAGCTTTCTTT. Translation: CASRERGLRHTEAFF.

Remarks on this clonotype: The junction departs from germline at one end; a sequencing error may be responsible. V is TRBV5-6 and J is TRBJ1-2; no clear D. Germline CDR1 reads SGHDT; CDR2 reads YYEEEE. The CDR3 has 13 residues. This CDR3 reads CVSSPVGDYGYTF. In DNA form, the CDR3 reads TGTGTCAGCAGCCCAGTGGGCGACTATGGCTACACCTTC.

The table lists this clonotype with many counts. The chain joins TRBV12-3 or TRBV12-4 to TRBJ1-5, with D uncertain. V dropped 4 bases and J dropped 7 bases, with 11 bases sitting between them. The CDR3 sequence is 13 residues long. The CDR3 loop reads CASSSYSEQPQHF. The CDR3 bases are TGTGCCAGCAGTTCATACAGTGAACAGCCCCAGCATTTT.